Reported below is one T cell receptor beta chain. The data stem from a study of blood T cells in healthy people across ages. Sample-barcoded 5' priming and a J-beta primer mix drove a second PCR of roughly 6 to 12 cycles. In TCRdb, the 5' RACE reads were re-called with MiXCR into one record per CDR3 protein. The sample shows about 510,000 distinct CDR3 sequences, about a quarter of them seen only once. Germline V gives CDR1 MNHNY, CDR2 SVGAGI (reference sequence). CDR3 size: 13 residues. V was trimmed by 0 bases and J by 6 bases, leaving 9 bases between them. The sample also formed part of further work on T cells of mothers and their children.

The TCR comes from a boy aged 2 to 10 in good health. The material sequenced was blood. This chain connects TRBV6-6 to TRBJ2-7, with D maybe TRBD2 (6 bases). The CDR3 region has the DNA TGTGCCAGCAGTTACTCGGCGGGACGCGAGCAGTACTTC. The encoded protein is CASSYSAGREQYF.